These 4 T cell receptor beta chains originate from one sample sequenced in a study of T-cell memory formation after mild COVID-19. TCRdb called the 5' RACE reads again in MiXCR, with one record for every CDR3 protein. The sample records under 300,000 distinct CDR3 sequences, roughly 15% being singletons. Sample: PBMCs or a T cell subset sorted from them (not recorded which). The receptors were gathered from a man in his late teens or twenties who had mild COVID-19 (a few samples of this study predate the infection). Cell type and time point are not known.

This chain connects TRBV5-1 to TRBJ1-4; D perhaps matches TRBD1 (6 bases). The CDR3 consists of 15 residues. The V gene's germline CDR1 is SGHRS and CDR2 YFSETQ. V dropped 4 bases and J dropped 8 bases, with 18 bases sitting between them. DNA for the CDR3: TGCGCCAGCAGCACCCAGGGGCCAGTGGACGAAAAACTGTTTTTT. Encoded protein: CASSTQGPVDEKLFF.

The CDR3 region has the DNA TGTGCCAGCAGCGTAGCCCTGGACAGGGCTCTTGGCTACACCTTC. Translated: CASSVALDRALGYTF. The chain employs TRBV9 and TRBJ1-2; 8 nucleotides match TRBD1. V lost 0 bases to trimming and J lost 7 bases; unmatched junction nucleotides: 8. In germline, CDR1 is SGDLS, CDR2 YYNGEE. This CDR3 spans 15 amino acids.

This sequence joins TRBV3-1 and TRBJ2-7, with 7 bases identical to TRBD2. V lost 1 base to trimming and J lost 2 bases; unmatched junction nucleotides: 8. This CDR3 is built from 16 residues. Germline V gene sequence: CDR1 LGHDT, CDR2 YNNKEL (reference sequence). The CDR3 DNA reads TGTGCCAGCAGCCAAGGGGCGGGAGTAATCCCCTACGAGCAGTACTTC. Its protein is CASSQGAGVIPYEQYF.

This sequence joins TRBV4-1 and TRBJ1-5, with a tentative D call TRBD1 (6 bases). The CDR3 contains 17 residues. Between the trimmed V and J ends, which lost 0 bases and 0 bases, there was a span of 12 bases. Germline V gene data show CDR1 as MGHRA and CDR2 as YSYEKL. Here the CDR3 reads CASSQEGQGYSNQPQHF. Here the CDR3 DNA reads TGCGCCAGCAGCCAAGAGGGTCAGGGGTATAGCAATCAGCCCCAGCATTTT.